A selection of T cell receptor beta chains follows, all from one sample in a study of post-analysis software for immune sequencing data. TCRdb recomputed calls from the PCR reads with MiXCR, one row per CDR3 protein. The sample lists about 460,000 distinct CDR3 sequences, under 55% seen once, with roughly an eighth in the top ten. The sample consisted of blood. The receptors here all came from a girl between 5 and 17 years old with multiple sclerosis. CDR3s include the opening cysteine and the closing phenylalanine or tryptophan. A D gene is named only where the DNA matches it firmly. Clone sizes are given selectively: once, few, many, or a class where the clone is expanded.

>TRBJ2-7|NA|NA|TRBV4-1
CASSQEAGELYEQYF
>TRBJ2-1|TRBD2|NA|TRBV10-2
CASSNGLAGVNEQFF
>TRBJ2-1|TRBD2|few|TRBV10-3
CATYTGTSGIRVENNEQFF
>TRBJ1-5|TRBD1|once|TRBV10-2
CASSGGTAIGPQHF
>NA|NA|NA|TRBV7-9
CASSLDPILEQYF
>TRBJ2-1|TRBD1|few|TRBV24-1
CATRAGGFNEQFF
>TRBJ1-4|TRBD1|few|TRBV14
CASSLEGGTNEKLFF
>TRBJ2-3|NA|NA|TRBV12-3/TRBV12-4
CASSLRRGTDTEYF
>TRBJ2-1|TRBD2|NA|TRBV4-1
CASSQTGLAGGTNEQFF
>TRBJ2-5|NA|many|TRBV5-1
CASRPTATETQYF
>TRBJ1-5|NA|once|TRBV20-1
CSAERQAEAYSNQPQHF
>TRBJ2-1|TRBD2|NA|TRBV20-1
CSAREASGRREQFF
>NA|NA|once|TRBV3-1
CASSHRPGPNGYEQYF
>TRBJ2-5|NA|NA|TRBV5-1
CASTSIMGGQETQYF
>TRBJ2-4|TRBD1|NA|TRBV5-1
CASSLGQGSGPYF
>TRBJ2-1|NA|few|TRBV5-8
CASSLRGRGDEQFF
>TRBJ2-1|NA|few|TRBV5-1
CASSLGSLFNEQFF
>TRBJ1-1|NA|few|TRBV7-9
CASSTLYSARTEAFF
>TRBJ2-1|NA|NA|TRBV5-1
CASSLSGFGNEQFF
>TRBJ1-2|TRBD1|NA|TRBV28
CASAGDRNYGYTF
>TRBJ2-7|TRBD2|NA|TRBV20-1
CSARSTSGTSSYEQYF
>TRBJ2-7|NA|NA|TRBV10-3
CAIRAPATYEQYF
>NA|TRBD2|NA|TRBV20-1
CSASPGGPKDEQYF
>TRBJ1-2|NA|NA|TRBV7-2
CASSFPHYNYGYTF
>NA|TRBD1|few|TRBV18
CASSASPGTDEQYF
>TRBJ1-5|TRBD1|NA|TRBV29-1
CSVITGEESNQPQHF
>TRBJ2-3|TRBD2|NA|TRBV4-3
CASSPRLAGEADTQYF
>TRBJ2-7|NA|NA|TRBV28
CASSLEPGGGLYEQYF
>TRBJ2-7|TRBD2|few|TRBV20-1
CSARGWREGLSSYEQYF
>TRBJ2-1|NA|NA|TRBV24-1
CAPRMGTRRNEQFF
>TRBJ2-3|NA|NA|TRBV6-5
CASRGEWSTDTQYF
>TRBJ2-7|TRBD2|NA|TRBV28
CASSSTSDTYEQYF
>TRBJ2-1|TRBD2|many|TRBV5-1
CASSPSGAYNEQFF
>TRBJ2-3|NA|few|TRBV7-3
CASSLGGRGTDTQYF
>TRBJ2-1|NA|NA|TRBV2
CASRDPSGRDYNGQFF
>TRBJ2-3|NA|few|TRBV21-1
CASSRGTGRIQQADTQYF
>TRBJ2-3|NA|few|TRBV6-2/TRBV6-3
CASSYTETDTQYF
>NA|TRBD2|NA|TRBV20-1
CSARDMETSGDSSPYEQYF
>TRBJ2-1|TRBD1|few|TRBV11-2
CASSSRTGATYNEQFF
>TRBJ2-7|TRBD2|few|TRBV28
CASSSGLAVTYEQYF
>TRBJ2-5|TRBD2|NA|TRBV4-1
CASSQDSTGTSRSQYF
>TRBJ2-1|NA|NA|TRBV20-1
CSVPRGGNEQFF
>TRBJ2-1|TRBD1|few|TRBV20-1
CSASDTGDHNEQFF
>TRBJ2-5|TRBD1|NA|TRBV5-6
CASSLYGTGGETQYF
>NA|TRBD1|NA|TRBV28
CASSPRTGTRQGSRSETQYF